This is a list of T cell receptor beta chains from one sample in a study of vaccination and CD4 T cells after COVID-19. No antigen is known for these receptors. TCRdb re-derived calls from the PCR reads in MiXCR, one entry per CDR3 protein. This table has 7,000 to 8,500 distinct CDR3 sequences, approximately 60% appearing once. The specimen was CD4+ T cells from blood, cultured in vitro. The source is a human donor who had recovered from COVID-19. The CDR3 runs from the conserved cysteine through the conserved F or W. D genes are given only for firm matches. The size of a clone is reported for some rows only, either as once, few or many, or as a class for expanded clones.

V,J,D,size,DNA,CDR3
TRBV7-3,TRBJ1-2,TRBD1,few,TGTGCCAGCAGTCGTAGACAGGGGGAAGGCTACACCTTC,CASSRRQGEGYTF
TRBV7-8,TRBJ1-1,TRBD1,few,TGTGCCAGCAGCTGGGACAGAAACACTGAAGCTTTCTTT,CASSWDRNTEAFF
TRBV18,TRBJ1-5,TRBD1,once,TGTGCCAGCTCGCCGGGACAGGGGAATCAGCCCCAGCATTTT,CASSPGQGNQPQHF
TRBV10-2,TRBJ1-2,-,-,TGCGCCAGCAGTGAGGGGACAACCTATGGCTACACCTTC,CASSEGTTYGYTF
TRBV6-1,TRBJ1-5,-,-,TGTGCCAGCAGGGACAGTCTTAATCAGCCCCAGCATTTT,CASRDSLNQPQHF
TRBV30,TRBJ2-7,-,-,TGTGCCTGGAGTGTAGGGCGGGTTCGATCCTACGAGCAGTACTTC,CAWSVGRVRSYEQYF
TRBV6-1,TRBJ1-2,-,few,TGTGCCACCAAAGCTGATGTGGGCGCGGGCTATGGCTACACCTTC,CATKADVGAGYGYTF
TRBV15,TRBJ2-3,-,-,TGTGCCACCAGCAGGGTTGGGGGCGGAGCAGATACGCAGTATTTT,CATSRVGGGADTQYF
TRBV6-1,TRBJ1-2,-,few,TGTGCCAGCACCACAGGGCCCGGCTACACCTTC,CASTTGPGYTF
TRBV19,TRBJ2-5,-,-,TGTGCCAGTAGTACGCAAGAGACCCAGTACTTC,CASSTQETQYF
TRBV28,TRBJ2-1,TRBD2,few,TGTGCCAGCATCAACTCCGAGGGACTAGCCTCCCACAATGAGCAGTTCTTC,CASINSEGLASHNEQFF
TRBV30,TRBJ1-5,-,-,TGTGCCTGGACGGGGGGAGGGAATCAGCCCCAGCATTTT,CAWTGGGNQPQHF
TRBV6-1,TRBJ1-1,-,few,TGTGCCAGCAGTCCTCCGGCCGGACGTGGCTCTGAAGCTTTCTTT,CASSPPAGRGSEAFF
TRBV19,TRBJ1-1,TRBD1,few,TGTGCCAGTAGCCCGGGACAGGGGGCTAACACTGAAGCTTTCTTT,CASSPGQGANTEAFF
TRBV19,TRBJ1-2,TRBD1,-,TGTGCCAGTACCCGCCCGCCGGGACAGCATATCGCCTTC,CASTRPPGQHIAF
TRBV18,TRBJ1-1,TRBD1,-,TGTGCCAGCGCGGACAGGAGGGGAGTTGAAGCTTTCTTT,CASADRRGVEAFF
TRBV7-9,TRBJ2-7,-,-,TGTGCCAGCAGCTTAGGGGTCAGGGGTGGTCGCGAGCAGTACTTC,CASSLGVRGGREQYF
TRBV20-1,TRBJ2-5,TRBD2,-,TGCAGTGCCTCTCCGGGACTAGCGGGAGGGCCTAGAGAGACCCAGTACTTC,CSASPGLAGGPRETQYF
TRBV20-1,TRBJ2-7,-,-,TGCAGTGCCCTATACCAACCGGCAAGCTCCTACGAGCAGTACTTC,CSALYQPASSYEQYF
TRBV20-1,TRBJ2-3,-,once,TGCAGTGCTAGAGCCCTTCGGGACTTGGGCACAGATACGCAGTATTTT,CSARALRDLGTDTQYF
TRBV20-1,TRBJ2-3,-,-,TGCAGTGCTTTCCCGGGACACCCTAGCACAGATACGCAGTATTTT,CSAFPGHPSTDTQYF
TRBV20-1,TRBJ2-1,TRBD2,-,TGCAGTGGGGGACTAGCGGACAATGAGCAGTTCTTC,CSGGLADNEQFF
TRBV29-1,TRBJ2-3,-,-,TGCAGCGTTGGGGACAGCACAGATACGCAGTATTTT,CSVGDSTDTQYF
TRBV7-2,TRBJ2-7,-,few,TGTGCCAGCAGCCCAAGGGCCCCCTACGAGCAGTACTTC,CASSPRAPYEQYF
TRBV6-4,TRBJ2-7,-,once,TGTGCCAGCAGTGACGGGGGTGTGCAGTACTTC,CASSDGGVQYF
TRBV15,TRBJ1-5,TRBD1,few,TGTGCCACCAGCAGAGATAGGGGGCCTGGCAATCAGCCCCAGCATTTT,CATSRDRGPGNQPQHF
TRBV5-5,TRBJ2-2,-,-,TGTGCCAGCAGCTCCTCCCGACAGGACACCGGGGAGCTGTTTTTT,CASSSSRQDTGELFF
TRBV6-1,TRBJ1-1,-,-,TGTGCCAGCGGAGTGGAGGGACGTACTGAAGCTTTCTTT,CASGVEGRTEAFF
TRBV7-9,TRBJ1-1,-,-,TGTGCCAGCAGCTTAGTCGGACGGACAGAAGCTTTCTTT,CASSLVGRTEAFF
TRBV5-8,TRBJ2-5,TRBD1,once,TGTGCCAGCAGTTCGGACAGGGGAGAGACCCAGTACTTC,CASSSDRGETQYF
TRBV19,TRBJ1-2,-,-,TGTGCCAGTAGTATAGGGCCGTCGTACTATGGCTACACCTTC,CASSIGPSYYGYTF
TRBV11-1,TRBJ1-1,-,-,TGTGCCAGCAGCTTCCCGGGGAGAACTACAAGCACTGAAGCTTTCTTT,CASSFPGRTTSTEAFF
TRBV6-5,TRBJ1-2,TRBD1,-,TGTGCCAGCAGTTATCAGAAGGACAGGGTCTATGGCTACACCTTC,CASSYQKDRVYGYTF
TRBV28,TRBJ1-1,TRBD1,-,TGTGCCAGCAGTCCCATCACAGGGGGCGGGAAAGCTTTCTTT,CASSPITGGGKAFF
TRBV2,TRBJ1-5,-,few,TGTGCCAGCAATGTGGGGCCTGGGGCGCCCCAGCATTTT,CASNVGPGAPQHF
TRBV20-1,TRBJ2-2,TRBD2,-,TGCAGTGCTAGCTTTCGAACTAGCGGGACCACCGGGGAGCTGTTTTTT,CSASFRTSGTTGELFF
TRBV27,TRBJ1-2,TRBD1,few,TGTGCCAGCAGGGCCCGGGACAGGGGAGGTGGCTACACCTTC,CASRARDRGGGYTF
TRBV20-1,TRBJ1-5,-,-,TGCAGTGCTAGGCAGGGTTGGGGCAATCAGCCCCAGCATTTT,CSARQGWGNQPQHF
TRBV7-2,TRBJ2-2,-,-,TGTGCCAGCAGCTTACGGCCGGACGGGGAGCTGTTTTTT,CASSLRPDGELFF
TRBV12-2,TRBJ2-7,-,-,TGTGCAAGTCGCCCCAAAGTCAGTGGCTACGAGCAGTACTTC,CASRPKVSGYEQYF
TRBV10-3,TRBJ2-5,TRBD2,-,TGTGCCATCAGTGAGCCGACTAGCGGGGGACCGCTAGCGACCCAGTACTTC,CAISEPTSGGPLATQYF
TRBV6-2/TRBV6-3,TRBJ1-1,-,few,TGTGCCAGCAGCCCCGGGTGGGCTATGTGGGAAGCTTTCTTT,CASSPGWAMWEAFF
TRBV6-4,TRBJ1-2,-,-,TGTGCCAGCATTCTAGGGCCAGGGCGGTATGGCTACACCTTC,CASILGPGRYGYTF
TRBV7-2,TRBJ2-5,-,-,TGTGCCAGCAGCTTATCCCTCGGAGAGACCCAGTACTTC,CASSLSLGETQYF
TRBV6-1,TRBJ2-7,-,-,TGTGCCAGCACTCCCACCGGACAGCTTCTTTCCTACGAGCAGTACTTC,CASTPTGQLLSYEQYF
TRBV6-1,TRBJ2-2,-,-,TGTGCCTCCCTGGGGAGAACCGGGGAGCTGTTTTTT,CASLGRTGELFF
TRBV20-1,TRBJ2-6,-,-,TGCAGTGCTAGCTCCGGGTCTGGGGCCAACGTCCTGACTTTC,CSASSGSGANVLTF
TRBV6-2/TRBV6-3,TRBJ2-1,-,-,TGTGCCAGCAGTCATAACAATGAGCAGTTCTTC,CASSHNNEQFF
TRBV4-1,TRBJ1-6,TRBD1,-,TGCGCCAGCAGCCAGGATAGGACAGGGAATTCACCCCTCCACTTT,CASSQDRTGNSPLHF
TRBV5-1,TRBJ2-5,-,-,TGCGCCAGCAGCTTCGAGGGATCAGCAGGGACCCAGTACTTC,CASSFEGSAGTQYF